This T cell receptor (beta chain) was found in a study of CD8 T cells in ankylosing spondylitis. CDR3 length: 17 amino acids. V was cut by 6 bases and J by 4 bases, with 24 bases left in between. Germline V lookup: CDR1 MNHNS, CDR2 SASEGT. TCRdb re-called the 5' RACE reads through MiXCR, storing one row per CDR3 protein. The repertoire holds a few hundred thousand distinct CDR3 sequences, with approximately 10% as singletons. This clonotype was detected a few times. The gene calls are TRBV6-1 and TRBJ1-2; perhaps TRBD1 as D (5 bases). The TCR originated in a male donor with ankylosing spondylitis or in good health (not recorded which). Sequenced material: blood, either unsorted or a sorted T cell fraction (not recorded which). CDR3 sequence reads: CASSKGPLGGSSYGYTF. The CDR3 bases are TGTGCCAGCAGCAAGGGGCCCTTGGGAGGGTCCTCCTATGGCTACACCTTC.